Below are 17 T cell receptor beta chains sequenced from a single sample in a study of radiotherapy plus CTLA-4 blockade in lung cancer. Only in-frame clones appear in the TCRdb table, and some are missing; sequencing was by immunoSEQ multiplex PCR. The sample has 35,000 or so clones; more than 80% are singletons. The sample consisted of peripheral blood, taken from a patient treated with radiotherapy plus ipilimumab. These receptors all stem from a human donor with non-small cell lung cancer who had stable disease on radiotherapy plus ipilimumab.

This clone showed up just once. V is TRBV27 and J is TRBJ1-1, with no clear D. From germline, CDR1 is MNHEY and CDR2 SMNVEV (reference sequence). The CDR3 is made up of 16 amino acids. V lost 5 bases and J 2 bases, leaving 18 bases between the germline ends. CDR3 amino acids: CASSQTLMTANTEAFF. CDR3 coding DNA: TGTGCCAGCAGTCAAACCCTCATGACTGCCAACACTGAAGCTTTCTTT.

The chain combines TRBV2 with TRBJ1-5; a possible D gene is TRBD1 (5 bases). Germline CDR1 and CDR2: SNHLY and FYNNEI. V was shortened by 6 bases and J by 4 bases, with 16 bases between the two germline ends. The CDR3 length is 15 residues. The CDR3 DNA reads as TGTGCCAGCAGGTTGGGGGAGGCAGAGAATCAGCCCCAGCATTTT. It specifies CASRLGEAENQPQHF.

The V call is TRBV6-5, the J call TRBJ1-1, with D unresolved. Germline V CDR1 and CDR2: MNHEY, SVGAGI. Trimming shortened V by 2 bases and J by 1 base, and 11 bases separated the two germline ends. The CDR3 totals 15 residues. The CDR3 sequence: CASSYRVEGNTEAFF. CDR3 in DNA: TGTGCCAGCAGTTACCGGGTGGAGGGGAACACTGAAGCTTTCTTT.

J is TRBJ2-3 and V is TRBV5-4; 7 nucleotides agree with TRBD2. This CDR3 spans 15 amino acids. Germline CDR1 and CDR2: SGHNT and YYREEE (reference sequence). V lost 2 bases and J lost 3; bases outside the gene matches: 6. The CDR3 DNA reads as TGTGCCAGCAGCTTATCTGGGGGGGGAACAGATACGCAGTATTTT. Translating gives CASSLSGGGTDTQYF.

As DNA, the CDR3 is TGTGCCAGCAGCTTGCGTCTAGCGGGAGGCTACGAGCAGTACTTC. Protein product: CASSLRLAGGYEQYF. The rearrangement uses TRBV5-5 and TRBJ2-7; 11 nucleotides align to TRBD2. The CDR3 totals 15 residues. With 1 base clipped from V and 3 bases from J, the junction kept 3 bases outside the gene matches. Germline loops: CDR1 SGHKS, CDR2 YYEKEE (reference sequence). Together with reference TRBV5-5 and TRBJ2-7, the CDR3 gives the full variable domain: DAGVTQSPTHLIKTRGQQVTLRCSPISGHKSVSWYQQVLGQGPQFIFQYYEKEERGRGNFPDRFSARQFPNYSSELNVNALLLGDSALYLCASSLRLAGGYEQYFGPGTRLTVT.

This chain links TRBV2 with TRBJ2-1; D gene uncertain. The germline V and J ends were trimmed by 1 base and 15 bases, with 16 bases remaining between them. The CDR3 consists of 13 residues. The V gene's germline CDR1 is SNHLY and CDR2 FYNNEI. In DNA form, the CDR3 reads TGTGCCAGCAGTGAAGGAAGACCTCCTACGGGGTTCTTC. Amino acid sequence: CASSEGRPPTGFF.

This clone has a handful of counts. V usage is TRBV4-3 and J usage is TRBJ2-7, with D unclear. Germline values: CDR1 LGHNA, CDR2 YSLEER. The CDR3 sequence is 13 residues long. V lost 1 base to trimming and J lost 6 bases, with 10 bases between them. CDR3 nucleotides: TGCGCCAGCAGCCAAGTCCGCGGTCTCGAGCAGTACTTC. This gives the protein CASSQVRGLEQYF.

This clone was picked up a small number of times. The gene calls are TRBV19 and TRBJ2-3; a possible D gene is TRBD2 (6 bases). CDR1 and CDR2 (germline): LNHDA, SQIVND (reference sequence). V was cut by 9 bases and J by 5 bases, with 12 bases left in between. This CDR3 is 12 amino acids long. DNA of the CDR3: TGTGCCAGCCGAATTAGCGGAGATACGCAGTATTTT. This gives the protein CASRISGDTQYF.

The chain couples TRBV7-9 to TRBJ1-1, with 7 bases fitting TRBD1. Germline V gene lookup returns CDR1 SEHNR and CDR2 FQNEAQ (reference sequence). V lost 5 bases to trimming and J lost 0 bases; unmatched junction nucleotides: 3. The CDR3 runs to 14 residues. The CDR3 sequence: CASSQGQMNTEAFF. CDR3 in DNA: TGTGCCAGCAGCCAGGGACAGATGAACACTGAAGCTTTCTTT.

CDR3 loop: CAISVQVPSYEQYF. The DNA for the CDR3 is TGTGCCATCTCAGTTCAGGTCCCATCCTACGAGCAGTACTTC. V usage is TRBV10-3 and J usage is TRBJ2-5, with unresolved D. The J call may be mistaken, given a closer DNA end match to TRBJ2-7. The germline gives CDR1 ENHRY, CDR2 SYGVKD. The CDR3 contains 14 residues.

V is TRBV10-3 and J is TRBJ2-1, with 10 nucleotides matching TRBD2. Germline-derived CDR1 and CDR2 are ENHRY and SYGVKD. J was trimmed by 1 base and V by 9 bases; bases with no gene match: 9. This CDR3 is built from 16 residues. Here the CDR3 DNA reads TGTGCCATTTACGACGGACTAGCGGAGTCCTACAATGAGCAGTTCTTC. Amino acid sequence: CAIYDGLAESYNEQFF.

This clone has just a few counts. The V and J genes are TRBV9 and TRBJ2-6, with 7 bases fitting TRBD2. CDR3 length equals 17 residues. V lost 2 bases, J lost 1 base, and 6 bases stayed unmatched. Per germline, CDR1 SGDLS and CDR2 YYNGEE. The CDR3 region is CASSVHLGGSGANVLTF. Here the CDR3 DNA reads TGTGCCAGCAGCGTTCACCTGGGGGGGTCTGGGGCCAACGTCCTGACTTTC.

J is TRBJ1-5 and V is TRBV6-5, with D perhaps matching TRBD1 (6 bases). CDR3 length equals 14 residues. Trimming left V 5 bases short and J 4 bases short, with 12 bases between. Germline V lookup: CDR1 MNHEY, CDR2 SVGAGI. DNA for the CDR3: TGTGCCAGCAGTCCTCAGGGGACAAATCAGCCCCAGCATTTT. It is translated as CASSPQGTNQPQHF.

The J gene is TRBJ2-7, the V gene TRBV9; 8 positions match TRBD2. J was trimmed by 7 bases and V by 3 bases; bases with no gene match: 12. Germline CDR1 reads SGDLS; CDR2 reads YYNGEE. CDR3 length: 15 residues. The CDR3 here is CASSANREGLGEQYF. CDR3 DNA sequence: TGTGCCAGCAGCGCAAATCGGGAGGGCCTAGGAGAGCAGTACTTC.

The chain recombines TRBV4-3 with TRBJ2-7; D is possibly TRBD2 (6 bases). V lost 1 base and J 5 bases, leaving 15 bases between the germline ends. Germline CDR1 LGHNA, CDR2 YSLEER. The CDR3 spans 15 residues. The CDR3 coding sequence is TGCGCCAGCAGCCAAGGATGGCCTAGCGTCGACGAGCAGTACTTC. Translated, it gives CASSQGWPSVDEQYF.

In this sample, this clone turned up a few times. V and J are TRBV15 and TRBJ1-2; TRBD1 is a possible D gene (6 bases). The length of the CDR3 is 13 residues. V lost 5 bases and J 8 bases, leaving 15 bases between the germline ends. Germline V CDR1 and CDR2: LNHNV, YYDKDF (reference sequence). CDR3 DNA sequence: TGTGCCACCAGCCCCGGGGGGGCAGTAGGCTACACCTTC. This gives the protein CATSPGGAVGYTF. Full variable domain (remainder filled in from reference TRBV15 and TRBJ1-2): DAMVIQNPRYQVTQFGKPVTLSCSQTLNHNVMYWYQQKSSQAPKLLFHYYDKDFNNEADTPDNFQSRRPNTSFCFLDIRSPGLGDTAMYLCATSPGGAVGYTFGSGTRLTVV.

The V gene is TRBV9, the J gene TRBJ2-5, with TRBD1 matching 9 bases. This CDR3 is 16 amino acids long. After removal of 0 bases from V and 4 bases from J, the junction contained 7 bases not matched to a gene. Germline CDR1 SGDLS, CDR2 YYNGEE. The CDR3 sequence is CASSVVPRTGAETQYF. The CDR3 region has the DNA TGTGCCAGCAGCGTAGTCCCCCGGACAGGGGCAGAGACCCAGTACTTC. The full variable domain, rest sourced from reference TRBV9 and TRBJ2-5, is DSGVTQTPKHLITATGQRVTLRCSPRSGDLSVYWYQQSLDQGLQFLIQYYNGEERAKGNILERFSAQQFPDLHSELNLSSLELGDSALYFCASSVVPRTGAETQYFGPGTRLLVL.